These 29 T cell receptor beta chains were all obtained from the same sample, sequenced in a study. TCRdb called the 5' RACE reads again in MiXCR, with one record for every CDR3 protein. The sample includes tens of thousands of distinct CDR3 sequences, approximately 25% seen only once; the top ten take roughly 4.5%. Sequenced material: memory CD4+ T cells sorted from blood. As for subset: memory CD4+ T cells, CD4+CD45RO+CD25-. These receptors originate from a female donor with breast cancer.

Many counts were recorded for this clonotype. The rearrangement joins TRBV27 to TRBJ1-4; D uncertain. With 1 base removed from V and 3 bases from J, the gap between germline ends came to 3 bases. This CDR3 has 13 amino acids. Germline CDR1 reads MNHEY; CDR2 reads SMNVEV (reference sequence). CDR3 residues: CASSLWANEKLFF. For the CDR3, the DNA is TGTGCCAGCAGTTTATGGGCTAATGAAAAACTGTTTTTT.

This clonotype turned up a few times. The chain recombines TRBV9 with TRBJ2-5; TRBD2 matches 7 bases. In germline, CDR1 is SGDLS, CDR2 YYNGEE. The V segment lost 4 bases and the J segment 5 bases; nucleotides outside the gene matches: 5. The CDR3 has 13 residues. CDR3 region: CASSLGLRETQYF. CDR3 DNA: TGTGCCAGCAGCCTGGGACTACGGGAGACCCAGTACTTC.

This clonotype is judged medium-sized. The chain has TRBV4-3 and TRBJ1-5; no clear D. The CDR3 totals 13 residues. V dropped 4 bases and J dropped 3 bases, with 7 bases sitting between them. In germline, CDR1 is LGHNA, CDR2 YSLEER. CDR3 region: CASSLELNQPQHF. CDR3 DNA sequence: TGCGCCAGCAGCCTGGAACTCAATCAGCCCCAGCATTTT.

This clonotype was seen more than once but under ten times. The genes are TRBV9 and TRBJ1-3; 10 nucleotides match TRBD1. The V gene end was trimmed by 4 bases and the J gene end by 7 bases; junction bases not matched to a gene: 5. This CDR3 has 14 amino acids. Per germline, CDR1 SGDLS and CDR2 YYNGEE. CDR3 coding DNA: TGTGCCAGCAGCCAGGACAGGGGGACGAACACCATATATTTT. Translation gives CASSQDRGTNTIYF.

V usage is TRBV7-9 and J usage is TRBJ2-1; D perhaps matches TRBD2 (5 bases). The ends were cut back, 0 bases at V and 2 bases at J, with 11 bases in the middle. The germline gives CDR1 SEHNR, CDR2 FQNEAQ (reference sequence). The CDR3 has 16 residues. The CDR3 here is CASSLAVAGPYNEQFF. For the CDR3, the DNA is TGTGCCAGCAGCTTAGCGGTCGCGGGCCCCTACAATGAGCAGTTCTTC.

This clonotype has a count of ten or more. The chain has TRBV5-1 and TRBJ1-1; weak D call: TRBD1 (5 bases). Germline CDR1 reads SGHRS; CDR2 reads YFSETQ. The CDR3 length is 12 residues. V lost 4 bases to trimming and J lost 4 bases, with 8 bases between them. In DNA, the CDR3 is TGCGCCAGCAGCGGGGCACCCACTGAAGCTTTCTTT. Protein sequence: CASSGAPTEAFF.

This chain joins TRBV4-1 and TRBJ1-2; possible D gene TRBD1, 6 bases. In germline, CDR1 is MGHRA, CDR2 YSYEKL. V was shortened by 0 bases and J by 6 bases, with 20 bases between the two germline ends. There are 17 residues in the CDR3. The CDR3 spells CASSQEERAGAWDGYTF. The CDR3 DNA reads TGCGCCAGCAGCCAAGAAGAGAGGGCAGGGGCATGGGATGGCTACACCTTC.

This clonotype was observed a few times. The chain employs TRBV11-3 and TRBJ2-1; TRBD2 might be the D (5 bases). This CDR3 is built from 13 residues. V was pared by 1 base and J by 11 bases, with 12 bases between. Germline CDR1 reads SGHNT; CDR2 reads YENEEA. Here the CDR3 reads CASSLADQRKQFF. CDR3 DNA sequence: TGTGCCAGCAGCTTAGCGGACCAGCGGAAGCAGTTCTTC.

This clonotype was detected many times. V is TRBV6-6 and J is TRBJ1-1; a possible D gene is TRBD1 (5 bases). With 6 bases removed from V and 0 bases from J, the gap between germline ends came to 17 bases. The CDR3 is 16 residues long. The germline CDR1 and CDR2 sequences are MNHNY and SVGAGI (reference sequence). CDR3 loop: CASSPLAGTMNTEAFF. The CDR3 region has the DNA TGTGCCAGCAGCCCATTAGCAGGGACTATGAACACTGAAGCTTTCTTT.

In regard to this clonotype: Being one base from a much bigger clone, this may be a read error. The chain has TRBV5-1 and TRBJ2-1; D is perhaps TRBD2 (5 bases). Germline values: CDR1 SGHRS, CDR2 YFSETQ. This CDR3 is 13 amino acids long. The CDR3 is CASSLVTNYEQSF. In DNA form, the CDR3 reads TGCGCCAGCAGCTTGGTGACTAATTATGAGCAGTCCTTC.

Only one count was recorded for this clonotype. This may stem from a read error, because a much larger clone lies one nucleotide away. The V call is TRBV4-3, the J call TRBJ2-7; D possibly corresponds to TRBD2 (5 bases). The length of the CDR3 is 15 residues. Germline V gives CDR1 LGHNA, CDR2 YSLEER. CDR3 coding DNA: TGTGCCAGCAGCCGAGAGTCGGGAACGTTTTACGAGCAGTACTTC. Its translation is CASSRESGTFYEQYF.

This clonotype has a handful of counts. Since a much larger clone is just one base distant, this may be a read error. The rearrangement links TRBV7-3 to TRBJ2-1; 10 nucleotides agree with TRBD1. In germline, CDR1 is SGHTA, CDR2 FQGTGA. The CDR3 covers 14 residues. The CDR3 sequence: CTSTPGQGLNEQFF. CDR3 nucleotide sequence: TGTACCAGCACCCCGGGACAGGGGCTAAATGAGCAGTTCTTC.

This clonotype was detected ten times or more. The chain carries TRBV6-2 or TRBV6-3 and TRBJ2-7; possible D gene TRBD1, 6 bases. The CDR3 is made up of 14 amino acids. V lost 1 base to trimming and J lost 5 bases, with 12 bases between them. Germline CDR1 and CDR2: MNHEY and SVGEGT. CDR3 loop: CASSYFAGVDEQYF. The CDR3 nucleotides are TGTGCCAGCAGTTACTTCGCAGGGGTCGACGAGCAGTACTTC.

This clonotype showed up many times. The V call is TRBV12-3 or TRBV12-4, the J call TRBJ2-5; 8 bases fit TRBD2. This CDR3 has 14 amino acids. The V segment lost 4 bases and the J segment 7 bases; nucleotides outside the gene matches: 8. The CDR3 sequence: CASSSGTSIPTQYF. The CDR3 coding sequence is TGTGCCAGCAGTTCGGGGACTAGTATCCCGACCCAGTACTTC.

Ten or more counts support this clonotype. The gene calls are TRBV4-1 and TRBJ1-1, with a weak D call TRBD1 (5 bases). V lost 2 bases to trimming and J lost 0 bases, with 10 bases between them. The length of the CDR3 is 15 residues. CDR1 is MGHRA, CDR2 YSYEKL, per germline. The CDR3 DNA follows: TGCGCCAGCAGCCAATCGGGGGGGATGAACACTGAAGCTTTCTTT. Protein sequence: CASSQSGGMNTEAFF.

The J gene is TRBJ2-7, the V gene TRBV7-2, with 13 bases aligning to TRBD2. Germline lookup yields CDR1 SGHTA and CDR2 FQGNSA. V shed 5 bases, J shed 2 bases, and the junction held 3 bases outside the gene matches. This CDR3 is built from 15 residues. The CDR3 bases are TGTGCCAGCAGCCCCGGGACTAGCGGGACCTACGAGCAGTACTTC. Amino acids: CASSPGTSGTYEQYF.

This chain connects TRBV11-2 to TRBJ1-3; D possibly corresponds to TRBD1 (5 bases). V shed 5 bases and J shed 0 bases, with 11 bases lying between them. The CDR3 contains 15 residues. Germline V CDR1 and CDR2: SGHAT, FQNNGV. The CDR3 bases are TGTGCCAGCAGCCCTCCAGGGAACTCTGGAAACACCATATATTTT. This encodes CASSPPGNSGNTIYF. The full variable domain, its missing parts supplied by reference TRBV11-2 and TRBJ1-3, is EAGVAQSPRYKIIEKRQSVAFWCNPISGHATLYWYQQILGQGPKLLIQFQNNGVVDDSQLPKDRFSAERLKGVDSTLKIQPAKLEDSAVYLCASSPPGNSGNTIYFGEGSWLTVV.

This clonotype was seen ten or more times. The DNA for the CDR3 is TGTGCCAGCAGCCCGGGACAATTGCAGCCCCAGCATTTT. Translated, it gives CASSPGQLQPQHF. This chain joins TRBV12-3 or TRBV12-4 and TRBJ1-5, with D possibly matching TRBD1 (6 bases). Trimming removed 6 bases at V and 7 bases at J, with 13 bases between. The CDR3 runs 13 residues.

This clonotype came up many times. The chain joins TRBV5-1 to TRBJ2-7; D remains unclear. Germline V lookup: CDR1 SGHRS, CDR2 YFSETQ. The V and J ends lost 1 base and 4 bases respectively, with 9 bases between them. The CDR3 has 13 residues. CDR3 DNA: TGCGCCAGCAGCTTGTCCGCGGTTTACGAGCAGTACTTC. This translates into CASSLSAVYEQYF.

In this sample, this clonotype turned up many times. The chain links TRBV13 to TRBJ2-1, with 14 bases aligning to TRBD2. Germline loops: CDR1 PRHDT, CDR2 FYEKMQ (reference sequence). CDR3 length: 16 residues. The V segment lost 5 bases and the J segment 5 bases; nucleotides outside the gene matches: 5. The CDR3 reads CASSGRLAGGDNEQFF. CDR3 DNA sequence: TGTGCCAGCAGCGGCAGACTAGCGGGGGGGGACAATGAGCAGTTCTTC.

Points on this clonotype: A read error is possible here, since a much larger clone lies one base away. The chain links TRBV27 to TRBJ1-6, with 8 nucleotides matching TRBD1. CDR1 and CDR2 (germline): MNHEY, SMNVEV (reference sequence). Trimming cost V 4 bases and J 13 bases; bases outside gene matches: 6. This CDR3 has 13 residues. CDR3: CASSWTGWEPLHF. The CDR3 nucleotides are TGTGCCAGCAGTTGGACAGGGTGGGAGCCCCTCCACTTT.

This clonotype came up many times. The V gene is TRBV27, the J gene TRBJ2-2, with 7 positions matching TRBD1. V trimming: 0 bases; J trimming: 7 bases; junction bases outside the gene matches: 8. The CDR3 is made up of 16 amino acids. Germline CDR1 is MNHEY and CDR2 is SMNVEV (reference sequence). CDR3 amino acids: CASSLSLRQGVGELFF. CDR3 sequence (DNA): TGTGCCAGCAGTTTATCCCTCCGACAGGGCGTCGGGGAGCTGTTTTTT.

This clonotype was counted only a few times. The chain joins TRBV7-2 to TRBJ1-5; D is unresolved. Germline V CDR1 and CDR2: SGHTA, FQGNSA. V was pared by 5 bases and J by 4 bases, with 15 bases between. The CDR3 is 15 residues long. The CDR3 loop is CASSNFLGGNQPQHF. The DNA for the CDR3 is TGTGCCAGCAGCAACTTTCTGGGAGGGAATCAGCCCCAGCATTTT.

The chain uses TRBV20-1 and TRBJ1-1; no clear D. The CDR3 runs to 14 residues. Germline CDR1 DFQATT, CDR2 SNEGSKA (reference sequence). The germline V and J ends were trimmed by 3 bases and 1 base, with 12 bases remaining between them. CDR3 sequence: CSASDMRGNTEAFF. The CDR3 DNA is TGCAGTGCTAGTGACATGCGGGGGAACACTGAAGCTTTCTTT.

Many counts were recorded for this clonotype. Written as DNA, the CDR3 is TGTGCCAGCAGTTTCCGCGATGAAGCTTTCTTT. Encoded protein: CASSFRDEAFF. The chain recombines TRBV12-3 or TRBV12-4 with TRBJ1-1, with unresolved D. Trimming stripped 3 bases from V and 7 bases from J, with 6 bases between. This CDR3 region has 11 residues.

In its sample, this clonotype was seen many times. This sequence joins TRBV6-2 or TRBV6-3 and TRBJ1-6; D ambiguous. The germline V gene encodes CDR1 MNHEY and CDR2 SVGEGT. The ends were cut back, 2 bases at V and 1 base at J, with 6 bases in the middle. This CDR3 spans 15 amino acids. This chain's CDR3 is CASSYRGSYNSPLHF. In DNA, the CDR3 is TGTGCCAGCAGTTACCGCGGTTCCTATAATTCACCCCTCCACTTT.

This clonotype appeared many times. The chain recombines TRBV20-1 with TRBJ1-2; D remains ambiguous. The CDR3 is 14 residues long. V lost 3 bases to trimming and J lost 8 bases, with 19 bases between them. Germline CDR1 and CDR2: DFQATT and SNEGSKA (reference sequence). CDR3 in DNA: TGCAGTGCTAGGGCACTTACACCCTTCGAGGGCTACACCTTC. Translated, it gives CSARALTPFEGYTF.

This chain uses TRBV27 with TRBJ2-7, with 10 nucleotides matching TRBD1. From germline, CDR1 is MNHEY and CDR2 SMNVEV (reference sequence). V gave up 5 bases and J gave up 3 bases; unmatched junction bases: 7. This CDR3 spans 15 amino acids. The CDR3 here is CASSPGTGDHYEQYF. DNA of the CDR3: TGTGCCAGCAGTCCCGGGACAGGGGACCACTACGAGCAGTACTTC.

This clonotype was seen a handful of times. The chain employs TRBV29-1 and TRBJ2-2; D remains ambiguous. From germline, CDR1 is SQVTM and CDR2 ANQGSEA. CDR3 size: 14 residues. V lost 7 bases, J lost 6 bases, and 18 bases lay in between. CDR3 nucleotide sequence: TGCAGCGCACAAAACCACAAGGCCGCCGGGGAGCTGTTTTTT. Protein sequence: CSAQNHKAAGELFF.